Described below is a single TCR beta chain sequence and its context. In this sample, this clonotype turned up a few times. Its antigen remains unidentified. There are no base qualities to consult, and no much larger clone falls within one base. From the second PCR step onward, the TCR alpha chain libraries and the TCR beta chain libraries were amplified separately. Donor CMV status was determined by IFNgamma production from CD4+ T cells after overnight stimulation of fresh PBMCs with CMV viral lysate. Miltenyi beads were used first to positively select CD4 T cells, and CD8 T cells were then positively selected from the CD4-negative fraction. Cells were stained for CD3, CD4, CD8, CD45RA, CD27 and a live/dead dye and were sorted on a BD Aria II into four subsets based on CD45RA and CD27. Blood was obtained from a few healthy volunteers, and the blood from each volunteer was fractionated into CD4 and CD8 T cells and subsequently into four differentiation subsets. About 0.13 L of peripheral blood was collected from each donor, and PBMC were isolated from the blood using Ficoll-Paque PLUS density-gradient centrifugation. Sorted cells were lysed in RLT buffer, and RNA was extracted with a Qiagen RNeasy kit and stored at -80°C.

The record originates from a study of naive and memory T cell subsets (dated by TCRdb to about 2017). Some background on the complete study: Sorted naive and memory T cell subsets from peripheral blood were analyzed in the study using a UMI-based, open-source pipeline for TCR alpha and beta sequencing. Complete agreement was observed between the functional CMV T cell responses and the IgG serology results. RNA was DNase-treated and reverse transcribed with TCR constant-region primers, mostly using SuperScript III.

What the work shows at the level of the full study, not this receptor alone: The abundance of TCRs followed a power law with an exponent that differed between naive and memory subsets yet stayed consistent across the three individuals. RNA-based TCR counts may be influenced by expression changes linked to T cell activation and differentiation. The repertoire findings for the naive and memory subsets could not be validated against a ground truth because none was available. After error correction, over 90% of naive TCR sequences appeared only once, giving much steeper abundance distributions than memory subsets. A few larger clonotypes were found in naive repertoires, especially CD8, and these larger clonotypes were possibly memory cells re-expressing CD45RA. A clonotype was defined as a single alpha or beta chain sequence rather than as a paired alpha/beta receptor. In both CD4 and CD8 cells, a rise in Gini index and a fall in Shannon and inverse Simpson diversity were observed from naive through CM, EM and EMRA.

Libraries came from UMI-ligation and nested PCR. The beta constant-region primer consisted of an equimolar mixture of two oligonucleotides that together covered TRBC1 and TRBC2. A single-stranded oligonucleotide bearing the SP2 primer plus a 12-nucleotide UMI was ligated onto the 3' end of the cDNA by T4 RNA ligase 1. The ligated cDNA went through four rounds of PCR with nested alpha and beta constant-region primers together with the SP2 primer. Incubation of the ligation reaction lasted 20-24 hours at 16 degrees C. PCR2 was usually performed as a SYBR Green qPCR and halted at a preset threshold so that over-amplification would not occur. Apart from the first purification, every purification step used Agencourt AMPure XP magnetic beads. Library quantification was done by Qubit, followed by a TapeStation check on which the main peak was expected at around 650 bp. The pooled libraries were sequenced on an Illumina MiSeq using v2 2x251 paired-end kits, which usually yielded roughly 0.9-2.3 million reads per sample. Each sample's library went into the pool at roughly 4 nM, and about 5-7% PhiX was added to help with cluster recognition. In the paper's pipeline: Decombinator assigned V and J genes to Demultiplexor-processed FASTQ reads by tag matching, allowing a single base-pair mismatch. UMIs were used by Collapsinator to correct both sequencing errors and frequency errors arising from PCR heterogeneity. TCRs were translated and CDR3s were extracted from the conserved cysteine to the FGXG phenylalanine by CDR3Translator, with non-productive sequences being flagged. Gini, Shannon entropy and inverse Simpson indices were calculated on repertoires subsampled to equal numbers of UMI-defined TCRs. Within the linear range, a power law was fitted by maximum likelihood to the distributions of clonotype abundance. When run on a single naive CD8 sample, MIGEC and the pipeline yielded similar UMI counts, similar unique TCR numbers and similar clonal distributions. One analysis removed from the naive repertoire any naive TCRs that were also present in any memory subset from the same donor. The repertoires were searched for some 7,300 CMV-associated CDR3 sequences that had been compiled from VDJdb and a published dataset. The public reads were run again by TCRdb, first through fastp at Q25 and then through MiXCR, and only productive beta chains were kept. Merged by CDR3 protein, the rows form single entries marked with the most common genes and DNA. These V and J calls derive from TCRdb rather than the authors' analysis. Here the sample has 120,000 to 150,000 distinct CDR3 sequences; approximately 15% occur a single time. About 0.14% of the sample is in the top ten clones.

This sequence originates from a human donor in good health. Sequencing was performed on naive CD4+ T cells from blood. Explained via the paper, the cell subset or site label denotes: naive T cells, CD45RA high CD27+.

Here is the DNA: TGTGCCAGCAGCCACCGGACAGGGGTCACCGGGGAGCTGTTTTTT. This codes for CASSHRTGVTGELFF. The chain employs TRBV3-1 and TRBJ2-2; TRBD1 fits 9 bases in the junction. Trimmed from V: 3 bases; trimmed from J: 4 bases; junction bases lacking a gene match: 3. The CDR3 covers 15 residues, taking in both the cysteine and the phenylalanine. Solely the CDR3 DNA is kept, with 45 bases framed from the first base. The germline V gene (reference sequence) provides CDR1 LGHDT and CDR2 YNNKEL. With all but the CDR3 taken from the reference TRBV3-1 and TRBJ2-2 genes, the full variable domain is: DTAVSQTPKYLVTQMGNDKSIKCEQNLGHDTMYWYKQDSKKFLKIMFSYNNKELIINETVPNRFSPKSPDKAHLNLHINSLELGDSAVYFCASSHRTGVTGELFFGEGSRLTVL.